This entry concerns a single TCR beta chain. These data are taken from a study of T cells in Graves' hyperthyroidism and ophthalmopathy. Amplification of TCR beta CDR3 regions used RNA as the template. The HTBI primer set served for first-round RT-PCR of the TCR CDR3. One entry per CDR3 protein results from TCRdb running MiXCR on the multiplex PCR reads. The repertoire holds nearly 600,000 distinct CDR3 sequences, with 12% to 15% as singletons. Subjects with ophthalmopathy showed a Clinical Activity Score no lower than 3, a NOSPECS grade no lower than 4, and a duration shorter than 3 months. The authors obtained PBMCs from 10 ml of fresh peripheral blood. The clonotype comes from a woman between 18 and 29 years old with Graves' ophthalmopathy. Sequenced input: blood.

This CDR3 is CASSARPSGVGSNQPQHF. DNA for the CDR3: TGTGCCAGCAGCGCCCGTCCTTCCGGGGTCGGAAGCAATCAGCCCCAGCATTTT. The chain joins TRBV9 to TRBJ1-5, with D hard to call. The CDR3 runs to 18 residues. CDR1 is SGDLS and CDR2 is YYNGEE in the germline V gene. The germline V and J ends were trimmed by 3 bases and 1 base, with 20 bases remaining between them.